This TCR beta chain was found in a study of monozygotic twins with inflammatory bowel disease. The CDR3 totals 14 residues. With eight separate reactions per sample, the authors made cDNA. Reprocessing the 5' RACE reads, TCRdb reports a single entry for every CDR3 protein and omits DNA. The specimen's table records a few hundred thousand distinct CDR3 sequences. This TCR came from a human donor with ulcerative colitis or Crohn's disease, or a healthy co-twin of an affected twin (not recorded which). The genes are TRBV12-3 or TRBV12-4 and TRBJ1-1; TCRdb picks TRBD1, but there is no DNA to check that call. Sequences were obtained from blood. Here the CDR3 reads CASSFQGTVTEAFF.